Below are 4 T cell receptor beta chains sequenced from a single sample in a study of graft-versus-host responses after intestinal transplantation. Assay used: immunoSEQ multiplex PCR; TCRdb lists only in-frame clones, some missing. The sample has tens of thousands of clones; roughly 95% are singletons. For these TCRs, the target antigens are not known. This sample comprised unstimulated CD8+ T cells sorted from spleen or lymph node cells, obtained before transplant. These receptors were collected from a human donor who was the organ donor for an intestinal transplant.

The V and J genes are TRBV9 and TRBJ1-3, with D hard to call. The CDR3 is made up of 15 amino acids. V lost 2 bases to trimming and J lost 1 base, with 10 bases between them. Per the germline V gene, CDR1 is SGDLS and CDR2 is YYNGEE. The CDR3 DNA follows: TGTGCCAGCAGCGTTAGTTGGGGTTCTGGAAACACCATATATTTT. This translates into CASSVSWGSGNTIYF.

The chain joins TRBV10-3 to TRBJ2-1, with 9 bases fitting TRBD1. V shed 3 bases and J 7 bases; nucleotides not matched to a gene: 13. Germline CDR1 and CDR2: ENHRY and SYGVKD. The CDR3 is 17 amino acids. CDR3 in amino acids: CAISDPLTGTGSNEQFF. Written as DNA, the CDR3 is TGTGCCATCAGTGATCCCTTAACCGGGACAGGGAGTAATGAGCAGTTCTTC.

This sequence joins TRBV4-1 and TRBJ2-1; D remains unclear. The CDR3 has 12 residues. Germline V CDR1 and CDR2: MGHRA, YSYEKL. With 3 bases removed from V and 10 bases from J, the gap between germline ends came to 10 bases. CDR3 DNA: TGCGCCAGCAGCCATAACAGCGTAGAGCAGTTCTTC. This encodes CASSHNSVEQFF.

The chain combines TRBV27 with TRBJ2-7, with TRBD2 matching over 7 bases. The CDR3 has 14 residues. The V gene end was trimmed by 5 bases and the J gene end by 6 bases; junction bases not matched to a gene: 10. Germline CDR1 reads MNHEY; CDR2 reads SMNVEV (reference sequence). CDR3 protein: CASSPRTSYSEQYF. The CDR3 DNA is TGTGCCAGCAGTCCAAGGACTAGTTATTCCGAGCAGTACTTC.